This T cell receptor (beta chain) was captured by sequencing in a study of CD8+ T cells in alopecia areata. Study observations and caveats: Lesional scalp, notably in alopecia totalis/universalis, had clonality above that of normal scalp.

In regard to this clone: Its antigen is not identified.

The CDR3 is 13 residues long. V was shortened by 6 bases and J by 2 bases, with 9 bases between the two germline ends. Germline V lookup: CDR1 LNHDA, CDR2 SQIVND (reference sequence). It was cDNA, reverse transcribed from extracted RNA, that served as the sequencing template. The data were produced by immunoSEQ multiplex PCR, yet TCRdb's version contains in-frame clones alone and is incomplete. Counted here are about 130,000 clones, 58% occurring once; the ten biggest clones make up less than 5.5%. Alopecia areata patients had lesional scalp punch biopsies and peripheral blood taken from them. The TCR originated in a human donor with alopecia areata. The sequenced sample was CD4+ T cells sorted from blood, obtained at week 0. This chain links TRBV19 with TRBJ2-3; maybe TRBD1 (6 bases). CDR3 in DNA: TGTGCCAGTAGGACGGGACACACAGATACGCAGTATTTT. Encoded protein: CASRTGHTDTQYF.